The rows below give T cell receptor beta chains drawn from one sample of a study of long-term antiretroviral therapy in people with HIV. This table comes from immunoSEQ multiplex PCR, and its TCRdb copy is limited to in-frame clones, with some not included. The sample contains about 12,000 clones, about 80% of which appear only once. Sample: unsorted PBMCs, taken 3.1 years before starting antiretroviral therapy. These receptors all come from a man in his forties or fifties with HIV. The CDR3 runs from the conserved cysteine through the conserved F or W. Each record gives: V gene, clone size, J gene, D gene, CDR3 protein, CDR3 DNA. A D gene is named only where the DNA matches it firmly. Only part of the rows carry a size: once, few, many, or a class if the clone is expanded.

TRBV27	.	TRBJ2-7	.	CASSRKLTGTVEQYF	TGTGCCAGCAGTCGAAAGCTGACAGGGACTGTCGAGCAGTACTTC
TRBV7-9	.	TRBJ2-1	.	CASSATSYNEQFF	TGTGCCAGCAGCGCCACTAGCTACAATGAGCAGTTCTTC
TRBV14	.	TRBJ1-5	.	CASSQDLNQPQHF	TGTGCCAGCAGCCAGGACCTCAATCAGCCCCAGCATTTT
TRBV7-2	.	TRBJ2-4	TRBD2	CAGGGREGIQYF	TGTGCCGGGGGTGGGAGGGAAGGTATTCAGTACTTC
TRBV6-5	.	TRBJ1-1	.	CASSLGSGTEAFF	TGTGCCAGCAGTCTCGGTTCTGGCACTGAAGCTTTCTTT
TRBV27	.	TRBJ1-1	.	CASSFGGNTEAFF	TGTGCCAGCAGTTTTGGCGGAAACACTGAAGCTTTCTTT
TRBV5-4	.	TRBJ2-7	TRBD2	CASSFGITSGSYEQYF	TGTGCCAGCAGCTTCGGAATAACTAGCGGATCCTACGAGCAGTACTTC
TRBV7-8	.	TRBJ2-7	.	CASSLVGPSYEQYF	TGTGCCAGCAGCTTAGTTGGTCCATCCTACGAGCAGTACTTC
TRBV4-3	.	TRBJ1-4	.	CASSQDTPGRTNEKLFF	TGCGCCAGCAGCCAAGATACTCCGGGACGCACGAATGAAAAACTGTTTTTT
TRBV5-4	.	TRBJ2-3	TRBD2	CASSLGLAGGPDTQYF	TGTGCCAGCAGCTTGGGACTAGCGGGAGGGCCGGATACGCAGTATTTT
TRBV30	few	TRBJ2-2	.	CAWSVPSANTGELFF	TGTGCCTGGAGTGTACCTAGCGCGAACACCGGGGAGCTGTTTTTT
TRBV4-2	.	TRBJ2-7	TRBD2	CASSQTSEGTYEQYF	TGTGCCAGCAGCCAAACTAGCGAGGGAACCTACGAGCAGTACTTC
TRBV28	.	TRBJ1-5	TRBD1	CASSLRDREYQPQHF	TGTGCCAGCAGTTTAAGGGACAGGGAGTATCAGCCCCAGCATTTT
TRBV30	.	TRBJ2-3	.	CAWSARVDTQYF	TGTGCCTGGAGTGCCAGGGTTGATACGCAGTATTTT
TRBV30	.	TRBJ2-1	.	CAWTPRQMSSYNEQFF	TGTGCCTGGACCCCCCGTCAGATGAGCTCCTACAATGAGCAGTTCTTC
TRBV7-9	.	TRBJ2-1	TRBD2	CASSTRMASGRVDEQFF	TGTGCCAGCAGCACCAGAATGGCTAGCGGGAGAGTCGATGAGCAGTTCTTC
TRBV7-2	.	TRBJ2-7	TRBD1	CASSAPGQGDLEQYF	TGTGCCAGCAGCGCGCCGGGACAGGGGGACCTCGAGCAGTACTTC
TRBV7-7	.	TRBJ2-7	.	CASSLGELGPVCNEQYF	TGTGCCAGCAGCTTAGGGGAGCTTGGCCCGGTCTGTAACGAGCAGTACTTC
TRBV6-6	.	TRBJ2-7	.	CASSYATGTYEQYF	TGTGCCAGCAGTTACGCCACAGGTACCTACGAGCAGTACTTC
TRBV5-4	.	TRBJ1-1	.	CASSPSAAVDTEAFF	TGTGCCAGCAGCCCGTCGGCGGCGGTGGACACTGAAGCTTTCTTT
TRBV6-1	.	TRBJ2-3	.	CASSDAGGSTDTQYF	TGTGCCAGCAGTGATGCCGGAGGGAGCACAGATACGCAGTATTTT